Reported below is one TCR beta chain. Its antigen is still unknown. The source of the sample is a study of T-cell reconstitution after alpha-beta-depleted transplantation in children. The CDR3 is made up of 17 amino acids. Trimming stripped 0 bases from V and 9 bases from J, with 22 bases between. The germline CDR1 and CDR2 sequences are SGHRS and YFSETQ. The study's findings and limits: Some patients showed high day-60 TCRbeta diversity, which derived from surviving recipient T cells and thymic progenitors. At one year after transplant, newly produced T cells mostly accounted for T-cell counts and diversity.

Unique molecular identifiers were incorporated during preparation of the TCRbeta library. Each CDR3 protein gets one entry after TCRdb re-called the PCR reads with MiXCR. Of around 960,000 distinct CDR3 sequences in the sample, around 30% were seen once. This specimen was PBMCs, mostly from graft donor cells, taken 360 days after TCRalphabeta/CD19-depleted stem cell transplant. The chain is built from TRBV5-1 and TRBJ2-4; TRBD2 is a possible D gene (6 bases). This TCR was sampled from a boy under two years old who had a stem cell transplant for SCID, so the T cells may come from the graft donor. This CDR3 is CASSLDQFGGTGGIQYF. CDR3 nucleotides: TGCGCCAGCAGCTTGGATCAGTTCGGCGGGACTGGGGGCATTCAGTACTTC.